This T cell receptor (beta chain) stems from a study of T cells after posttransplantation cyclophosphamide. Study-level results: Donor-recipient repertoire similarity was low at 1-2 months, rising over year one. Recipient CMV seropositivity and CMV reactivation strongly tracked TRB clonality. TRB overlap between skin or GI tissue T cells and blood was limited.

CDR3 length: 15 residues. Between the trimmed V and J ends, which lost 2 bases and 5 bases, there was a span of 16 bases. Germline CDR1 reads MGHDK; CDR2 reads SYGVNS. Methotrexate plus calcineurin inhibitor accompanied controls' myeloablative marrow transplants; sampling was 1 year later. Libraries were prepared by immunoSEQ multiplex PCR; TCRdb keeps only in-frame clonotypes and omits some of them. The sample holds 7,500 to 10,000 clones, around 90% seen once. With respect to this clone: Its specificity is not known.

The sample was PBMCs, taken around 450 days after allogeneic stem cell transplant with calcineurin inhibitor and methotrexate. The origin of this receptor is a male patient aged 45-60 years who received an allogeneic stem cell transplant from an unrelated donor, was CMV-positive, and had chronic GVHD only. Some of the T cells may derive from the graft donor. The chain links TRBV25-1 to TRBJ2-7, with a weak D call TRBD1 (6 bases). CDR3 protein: CASSEVRAGVHEQYF. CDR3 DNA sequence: TGTGCCAGCAGTGAAGTTAGGGCAGGGGTACACGAGCAGTACTTC.